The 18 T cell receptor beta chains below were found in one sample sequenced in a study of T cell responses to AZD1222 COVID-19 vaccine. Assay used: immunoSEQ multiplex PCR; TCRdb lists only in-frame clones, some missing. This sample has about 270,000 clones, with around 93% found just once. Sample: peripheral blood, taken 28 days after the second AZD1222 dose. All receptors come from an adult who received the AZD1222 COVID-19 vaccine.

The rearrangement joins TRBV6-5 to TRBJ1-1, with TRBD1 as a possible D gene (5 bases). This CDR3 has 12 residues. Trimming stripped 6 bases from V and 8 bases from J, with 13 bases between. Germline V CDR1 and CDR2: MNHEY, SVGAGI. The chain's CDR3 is CASRTLGAEAFF. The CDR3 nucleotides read TGTGCCAGCAGGACTCTCGGGGCGGAAGCTTTCTTT.

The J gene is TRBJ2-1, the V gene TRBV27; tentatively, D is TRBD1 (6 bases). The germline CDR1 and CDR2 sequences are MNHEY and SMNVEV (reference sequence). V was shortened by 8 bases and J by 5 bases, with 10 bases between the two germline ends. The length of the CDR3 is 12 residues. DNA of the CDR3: TGTGCCAGCTCGACAGGCAACAATGAGCAGTTCTTC. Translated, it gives CASSTGNNEQFF.

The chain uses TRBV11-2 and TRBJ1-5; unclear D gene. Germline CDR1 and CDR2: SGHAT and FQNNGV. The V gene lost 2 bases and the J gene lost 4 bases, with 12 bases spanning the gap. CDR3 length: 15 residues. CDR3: CASSLFGQENQPQHF. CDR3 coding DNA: TGTGCCAGCAGCTTATTTGGGCAGGAGAATCAGCCCCAGCATTTT. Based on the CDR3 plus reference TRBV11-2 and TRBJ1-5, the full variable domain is EAGVAQSPRYKIIEKRQSVAFWCNPISGHATLYWYQQILGQGPKLLIQFQNNGVVDDSQLPKDRFSAERLKGVDSTLKIQPAKLEDSAVYLCASSLFGQENQPQHFGDGTRLSIL.

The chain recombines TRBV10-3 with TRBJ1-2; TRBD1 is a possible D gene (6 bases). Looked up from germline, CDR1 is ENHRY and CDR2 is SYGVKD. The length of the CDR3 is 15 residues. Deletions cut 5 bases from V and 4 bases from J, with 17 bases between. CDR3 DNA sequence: TGTGCCATCAGTTCAAACACAGGGAGGGGCTATGGCTACACCTTC. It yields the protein CAISSNTGRGYGYTF.

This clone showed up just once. CDR3 loop: CASSTQNYGYTF. The CDR3 DNA reads TGTGCCAGCAGCACCCAGAACTATGGCTACACCTTC. The gene calls are TRBV7-2 and TRBJ1-2, with D hard to call. Germline lookup yields CDR1 SGHTA and CDR2 FQGNSA. This CDR3 has 12 residues. Deletions cut 5 bases from V and 2 bases from J, with 6 bases between.

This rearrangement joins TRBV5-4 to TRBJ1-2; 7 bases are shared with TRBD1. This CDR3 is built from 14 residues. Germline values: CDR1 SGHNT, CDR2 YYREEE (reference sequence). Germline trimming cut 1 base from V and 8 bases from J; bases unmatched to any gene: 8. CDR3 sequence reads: CASSLKGASGGYTF. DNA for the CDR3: TGTGCCAGCAGCTTGAAGGGGGCGTCGGGAGGCTACACCTTC.

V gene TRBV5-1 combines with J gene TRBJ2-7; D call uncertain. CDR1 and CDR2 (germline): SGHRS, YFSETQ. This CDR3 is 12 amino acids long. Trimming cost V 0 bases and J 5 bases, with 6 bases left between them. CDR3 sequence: CASSLAHDEQYF. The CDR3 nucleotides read TGCGCCAGCAGCTTGGCGCACGACGAGCAGTACTTC.

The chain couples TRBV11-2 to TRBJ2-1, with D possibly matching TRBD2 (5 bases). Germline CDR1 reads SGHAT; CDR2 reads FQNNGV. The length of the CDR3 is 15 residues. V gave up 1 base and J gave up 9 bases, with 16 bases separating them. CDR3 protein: CASSLVRLRYAEQFF. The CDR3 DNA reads TGTGCCAGCAGCTTAGTTCGACTAAGATACGCTGAGCAGTTCTTC.

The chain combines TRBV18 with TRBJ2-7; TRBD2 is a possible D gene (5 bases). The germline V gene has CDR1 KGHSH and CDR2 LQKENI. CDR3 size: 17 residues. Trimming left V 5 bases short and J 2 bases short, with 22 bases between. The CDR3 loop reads CASSWAIGREGTYEQYF. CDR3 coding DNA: TGTGCCAGCTCATGGGCTATAGGGAGAGAAGGCACCTACGAGCAGTACTTC.

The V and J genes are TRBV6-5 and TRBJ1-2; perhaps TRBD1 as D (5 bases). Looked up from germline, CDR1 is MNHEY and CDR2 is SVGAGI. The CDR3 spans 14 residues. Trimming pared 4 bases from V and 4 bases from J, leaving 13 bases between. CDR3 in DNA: TGTGCCAGCAGTTCCGACCAGGGCGGCTATGGCTACACCTTC. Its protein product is CASSSDQGGYGYTF.

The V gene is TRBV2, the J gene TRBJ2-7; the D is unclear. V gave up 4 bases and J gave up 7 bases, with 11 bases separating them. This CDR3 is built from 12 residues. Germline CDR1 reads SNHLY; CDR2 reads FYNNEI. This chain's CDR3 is CASSGSGGEQYF. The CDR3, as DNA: TGTGCCAGCAGTGGATCCGGCGGAGAGCAGTACTTC.

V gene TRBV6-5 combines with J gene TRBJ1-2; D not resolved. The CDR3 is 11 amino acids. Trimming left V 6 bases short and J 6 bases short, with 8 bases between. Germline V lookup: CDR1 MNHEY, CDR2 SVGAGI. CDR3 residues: CASSTGDGYTF. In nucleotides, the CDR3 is TGTGCCAGCAGCACCGGGGATGGCTACACCTTC.

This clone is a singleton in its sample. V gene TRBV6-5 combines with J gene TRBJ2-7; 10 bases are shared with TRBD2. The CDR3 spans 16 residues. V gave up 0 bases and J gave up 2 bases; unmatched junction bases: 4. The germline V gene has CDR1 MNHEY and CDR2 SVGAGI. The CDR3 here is CASSYSYLAGAYEQYF. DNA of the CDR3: TGTGCCAGCAGTTACTCATACCTAGCGGGAGCCTACGAGCAGTACTTC.

The CDR3 DNA reads TGTGCCAGCAGGAAATCGGGGGGTGGGACAGATACGCAGTATTTT. Translated: CASRKSGGGTDTQYF. The V call is TRBV6-6, the J call TRBJ2-3, with 7 bases matching TRBD2. CDR3 length: 15 amino acids. V shed 6 bases and J 3 bases; nucleotides not matched to a gene: 9. Germline CDR1 MNHNY, CDR2 SVGAGI (reference sequence).

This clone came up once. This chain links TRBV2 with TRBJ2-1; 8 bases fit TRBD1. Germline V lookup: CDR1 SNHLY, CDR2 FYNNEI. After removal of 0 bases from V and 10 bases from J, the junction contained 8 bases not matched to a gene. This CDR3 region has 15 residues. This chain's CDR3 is CASSEAGTGGKEQFF. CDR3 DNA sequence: TGTGCCAGCAGTGAAGCGGGTACAGGGGGGAAGGAGCAGTTCTTC.

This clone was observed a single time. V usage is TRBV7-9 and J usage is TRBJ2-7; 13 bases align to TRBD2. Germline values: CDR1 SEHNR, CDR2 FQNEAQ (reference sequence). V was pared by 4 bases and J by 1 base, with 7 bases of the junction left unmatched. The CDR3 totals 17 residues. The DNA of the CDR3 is TGTGCCAGCAGCTCATTTGGACTAGCGGGGGTGTCCTACGAGCAGTACTTC. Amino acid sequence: CASSSFGLAGVSYEQYF.

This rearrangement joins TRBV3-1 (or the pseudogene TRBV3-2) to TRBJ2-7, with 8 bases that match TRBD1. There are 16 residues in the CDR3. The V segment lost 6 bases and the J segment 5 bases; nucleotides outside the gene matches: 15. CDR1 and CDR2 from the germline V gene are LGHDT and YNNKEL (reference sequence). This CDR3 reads CASSGTARQGWNEQYF. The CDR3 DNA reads TGTGCCAGCAGTGGGACTGCGAGACAGGGGTGGAACGAGCAGTACTTC.

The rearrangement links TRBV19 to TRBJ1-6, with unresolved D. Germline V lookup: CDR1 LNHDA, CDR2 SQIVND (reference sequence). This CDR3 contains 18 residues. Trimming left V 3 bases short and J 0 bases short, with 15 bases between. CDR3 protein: CASSMVRSTSSYNSPLHF. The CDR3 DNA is TGTGCCAGTAGTATGGTCAGGAGTACGAGCTCCTATAATTCACCCCTCCACTTT.